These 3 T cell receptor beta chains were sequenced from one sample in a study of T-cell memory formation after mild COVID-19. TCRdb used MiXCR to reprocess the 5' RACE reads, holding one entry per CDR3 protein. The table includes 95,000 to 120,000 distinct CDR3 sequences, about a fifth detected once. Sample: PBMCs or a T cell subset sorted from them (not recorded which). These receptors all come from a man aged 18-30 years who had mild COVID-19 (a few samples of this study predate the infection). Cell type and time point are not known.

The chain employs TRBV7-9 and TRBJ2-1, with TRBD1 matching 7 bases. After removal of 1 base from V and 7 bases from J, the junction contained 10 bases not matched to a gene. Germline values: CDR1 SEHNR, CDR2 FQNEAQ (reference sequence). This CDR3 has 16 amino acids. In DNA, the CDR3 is TGTGCCAGCAGCTTAGTAGGGGGCTTATTGATAAATGAGCAGTTCTTC. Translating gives CASSLVGGLLINEQFF.

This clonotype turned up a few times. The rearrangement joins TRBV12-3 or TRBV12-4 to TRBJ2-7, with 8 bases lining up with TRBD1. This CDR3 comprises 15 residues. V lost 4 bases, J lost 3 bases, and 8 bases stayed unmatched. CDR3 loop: CASSSRQGKRYEQYF. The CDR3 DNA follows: TGTGCCAGCAGTTCGCGACAGGGGAAACGCTACGAGCAGTACTTC.

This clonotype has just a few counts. CDR3 coding DNA: TGTGCCAGCAGCCAGTTGGAGGAGGATGAGCAGTTCTTC. Translation gives CASSQLEEDEQFF. This chain uses TRBV7-6 with TRBJ2-1; tentatively, D is TRBD2 (5 bases). Germline values: CDR1 SGHVS, CDR2 FNYEAQ. There are 13 residues in the CDR3. Trimming stripped 5 bases from V and 8 bases from J, with 13 bases between.